The 27 T cell receptor beta chains in this list originate from one sample, sequenced in a study of shared clonotypes between healthy human individuals. Produced via immunoSEQ multiplex PCR; TCRdb's table is partial and in-frame only. The sample holds approximately 1,000,000 clones, around 82% seen once. The sequencing sample was made of memory CD4+ T cells from PBMCs. Noted subset: CD45RA-negative fraction. The source is a man aged 18 to 30 in good health. Some clones in this sample may be carry-over from other donors' samples.

The chain carries TRBV11-2 and TRBJ2-7; 8 bases are shared with TRBD1. CDR1 and CDR2 (germline): SGHAT, FQNNGV. The CDR3 loop spans 14 amino acids. V shed 6 bases and J 4 bases; nucleotides not matched to a gene: 8. The CDR3, as DNA: TGTGCCAGCAGAGAAAACAGGGGGAAGTACGAGCAGTACTTC. Its protein is CASRENRGKYEQYF.

The count of this clone is one. The chain is built from TRBV11-2 and TRBJ2-7; D not resolved. Trimming shortened V by 2 bases and J by 5 bases, and 19 bases separated the two germline ends. The germline CDR1 and CDR2 sequences are SGHAT and FQNNGV. The CDR3 covers 16 residues. Here the CDR3 DNA reads TGTGCCAGCAGCTTAACGGTCCTAACCGAGCTCCACGAGCAGTACTTC. Translated, it gives CASSLTVLTELHEQYF.

For this clone: Just one base apart from a much larger clone, this may be a read error. The chain couples TRBV7-3 to TRBJ2-2, with TRBD1 matching 11 bases. CDR1 and CDR2 from the germline V gene are SGHTA and FQGTGA. The CDR3 loop spans 15 amino acids. Trimming at V came to 6 bases and at J to 4 bases, leaving 4 bases not matched to a gene. The CDR3 sequence: CASSPGQGATGELFF. The CDR3 region has the DNA TGTGCCAGCAGTCCTGGACAGGGGGCCACCGGGGAGCTGTTTTTT.

This chain uses TRBV29-1 with TRBJ2-3, with no clear D. V lost 4 bases, J lost 1 base, and 6 bases lay in between. Germline loops: CDR1 SQVTM, CDR2 ANQGSEA. The CDR3 runs 12 residues. CDR3 sequence (DNA): TGCAGCGTTGTATCTGGCACAGATACGCAGTATTTT. Its protein is CSVVSGTDTQYF.

This clone was recorded only once. The sample has other DNA sequences that encode this CDR3 too. The rearrangement joins TRBV6-1 to TRBJ2-7; the D gene could be TRBD1 or TRBD2 (5 bases each). V dropped 4 bases and J dropped 4 bases, with 11 bases sitting between them. This CDR3 is built from 13 residues. Germline-derived CDR1 and CDR2 are MNHNS and SASEGT. CDR3 loop: CASSVASGYEQYF. CDR3 nucleotides: TGTGCCAGCAGTGTAGCGTCAGGGTACGAGCAGTACTTC.

The chain carries TRBV5-1 and TRBJ2-3; D uncertain. The CDR3 covers 14 residues. The V and J ends lost 0 bases and 6 bases respectively, with 11 bases between them. CDR1 is SGHRS, CDR2 YFSETQ, per germline. The CDR3, as DNA: TGCGCCAGCAGCTTGGGACCTACGGGCGATACGCAGTATTTT. Translated: CASSLGPTGDTQYF. The variable domain in full, with the rest retrieved from reference TRBV5-1 and TRBJ2-3, is KAGVTQTPRYLIKTRGQQVTLSCSPISGHRSVSWYQQTPGQGLQFLFEYFSETQRNKGNFPGRFSGRQFSNSRSEMNVSTLELGDSALYLCASSLGPTGDTQYFGPGTRLTVL.

This chain uses TRBV28 with TRBJ2-7, with D perhaps assigned TRBD1 or TRBD2 (8 bases each). The CDR3 totals 19 residues. The germline gives CDR1 MDHEN, CDR2 SYDVKM. The V end lost 7 bases, the J end lost 1 base, and 29 bases lay between the germline ends. The CDR3 is CASTLRQGIGSGRSYEQYF. The CDR3 DNA sequence: TGTGCCAGCACCTTAAGACAGGGGATTGGGAGCGGGAGATCCTACGAGCAGTACTTC.

This chain uses TRBV2 with TRBJ2-3, with D possibly TRBD2 on 5 matching bases. Per germline, CDR1 SNHLY and CDR2 FYNNEI. Deletions cut 6 bases from V and 4 bases from J, with 14 bases between. CDR3 length: 14 amino acids. Here the CDR3 reads CASRLLRGSDTQYF. In nucleotides, the CDR3 is TGTGCCAGCAGACTTCTTCGGGGTTCAGATACGCAGTATTTT.

The chain has TRBV5-6 and TRBJ1-2; no firm D call. Trimming removed 0 bases from V and 7 bases from J, with 10 bases in between. The germline V gene has CDR1 SGHDT and CDR2 YYEEEE. CDR3 length equals 13 residues. DNA of the CDR3: TGTGCCAGCAGCTTGGCGTTGAGCGGTGGCTACACCTTC. Translated: CASSLALSGGYTF.

This chain links TRBV28 with TRBJ1-5, with 8 bases that match TRBD1. The CDR3 is 13 residues long. Per germline, CDR1 MDHEN and CDR2 SYDVKM. V was clipped by 6 bases and J by 11 bases; unmatched bases: 9. The chain's CDR3 is CASRTGARGTQHF. DNA for the CDR3: TGTGCCAGCAGGACAGGGGCCCGAGGGACCCAGCATTTT.

The chain uses TRBV7-8 and TRBJ2-2; TRBD1 aligns across 7 bases. The ends lost 4 bases at V and 5 bases at J; junction bases unmatched: 16. This CDR3 has 18 residues. Germline CDR1 and CDR2: SGHVS and FQNEAQ. CDR3 in amino acids: CASSSRILDRDRTGELFF. The CDR3 nucleotides are TGTGCCAGCAGCTCACGAATACTAGACAGGGACCGAACCGGGGAGCTGTTTTTT.

CDR3 DNA sequence: TGTGCCAGCAGTGAAGCGGTCAAGGATCAGCCCCAGCATTTT. Its translation: CASSEAVKDQPQHF. V usage is TRBV2 and J usage is TRBJ1-5; D uncertain. The V gene's germline CDR1 is SNHLY and CDR2 FYNNEI. V was trimmed by 0 bases and J by 5 bases, leaving 8 bases between them. The CDR3 runs 14 residues.

The chain has TRBV5-4 and TRBJ2-3; D may be TRBD1 (6 bases). The germline V gene has CDR1 SGHNT and CDR2 YYREEE (reference sequence). CDR3 size: 14 residues. V dropped 0 bases and J dropped 4 bases, with 9 bases sitting between them. The CDR3 protein is CASSLVRTADTQYF. The CDR3 bases are TGTGCCAGCAGCTTGGTTAGGACAGCAGATACGCAGTATTTT.

The V call is TRBV6-1, the J call TRBJ1-1, with no clear D. This CDR3 spans 12 amino acids. The germline gives CDR1 MNHNS, CDR2 SASEGT. V was pared by 5 bases and J by 2 bases, with 6 bases between. CDR3 amino acids: CASSRPNTEAFF. DNA for the CDR3: TGTGCCAGCAGTAGGCCCAACACTGAAGCTTTCTTT.

The chain has TRBV5-6 and TRBJ2-1; D may be TRBD1 (6 bases). With 5 bases removed from V and 4 bases from J, the gap between germline ends came to 22 bases. Germline values: CDR1 SGHDT, CDR2 YYEEEE. The length of the CDR3 is 17 residues. Here the CDR3 reads CASSRKTATRGYNEQFF. CDR3 DNA sequence: TGTGCCAGCAGTCGGAAGACGGCAACTAGGGGGTACAATGAGCAGTTCTTC.

V usage is TRBV5-1 and J usage is TRBJ2-3, with D possibly TRBD1 on 5 matching bases. The germline gives CDR1 SGHRS, CDR2 YFSETQ. The CDR3 loop spans 14 amino acids. V dropped 6 bases and J dropped 3 bases, with 14 bases sitting between them. The CDR3 coding sequence is TGCGCCAGCACGAACCAGGGTGGGACAGATACGCAGTATTTT. Translating gives CASTNQGGTDTQYF.

J is TRBJ2-6 and V is TRBV10-3; a weak D match, TRBD2 (5 bases). CDR3 length equals 17 residues. CDR1 ENHRY and CDR2 SYGVKD come from the germline V gene. V was shortened by 4 bases and J by 0 bases, with 13 bases between the two germline ends. The CDR3 DNA reads as TGTGCCATCAGTGCCCGAGAAGGGAGCTCTGGGGCCAACGTCCTGACTTTC. Residues: CAISAREGSSGANVLTF.

V is TRBV2 and J is TRBJ2-1; maybe TRBD1 (6 bases). The V and J ends lost 7 bases and 0 bases respectively, with 10 bases between them. This CDR3 is built from 14 residues. CDR1 is SNHLY and CDR2 is FYNNEI in the germline V gene. This CDR3 is CASTMDSSYNEQFF. CDR3 nucleotide sequence: TGTGCCAGCACTATGGACAGCTCCTACAATGAGCAGTTCTTC.

V gene TRBV15 combines with J gene TRBJ1-1; D ambiguous. Germline-derived CDR1 and CDR2 are LNHNV and YYDKDF (reference sequence). The V end was cut by 4 bases, the J end by 10 bases, with 19 bases between. This CDR3 contains 14 residues. CDR3 coding DNA: TGTGCCACCAGCACACCGATGGGAAGGTTTCGAGCTTTCTTT. This sequence encodes CATSTPMGRFRAFF.

The rearrangement links TRBV6-5 to TRBJ2-7; 7 nucleotides line up with TRBD1. Trimming took 2 bases from V and 5 from J; bases not matched to a gene: 6. The CDR3 runs 14 residues. Germline V CDR1 and CDR2: MNHEY, SVGAGI. As DNA, the CDR3 is TGTGCCAGCAGTTACGGGAAAACAGGGGACGAGCAGTACTTC. It translates to CASSYGKTGDEQYF.

The chain couples TRBV4-1 to TRBJ1-2; D call uncertain. CDR3 length equals 19 residues. Per the germline V gene, CDR1 is MGHRA and CDR2 is YSYEKL. Trimming removed 4 bases from V and 4 bases from J, with 28 bases in between. This chain's CDR3 is CASSPKAGSPLQSFYGYTF. DNA for the CDR3: TGCGCCAGCAGCCCTAAGGCGGGCAGTCCGCTCCAAAGCTTCTATGGCTACACCTTC.

V gene TRBV5-6 combines with J gene TRBJ2-6; D unresolved. The CDR3 is 16 amino acids. Looked up from germline, CDR1 is SGHDT and CDR2 is YYEEEE. Trimming left V 3 bases short and J 0 bases short, with 10 bases between. The CDR3: CASSSPASSGANVLTF. Here the CDR3 DNA reads TGTGCCAGCAGCTCCCCGGCGAGCTCTGGGGCCAACGTCCTGACTTTC.

This chain links TRBV9 with TRBJ1-3; D not resolved. V lost 0 bases, J lost 8 bases, and 3 bases lay in between. Germline CDR1 reads SGDLS; CDR2 reads YYNGEE. The CDR3 spans 11 residues. The CDR3 here is CASSVGDTIYF. The CDR3, as DNA: TGTGCCAGCAGCGTAGGAGACACCATATATTTT.

The gene calls are TRBV6-1 and TRBJ1-3, with D possibly being TRBD1 (5 bases). From germline, CDR1 is MNHNS and CDR2 SASEGT. The length of the CDR3 is 15 residues. V was pared by 2 bases and J by 1 base, with 9 bases between. The CDR3 DNA reads TGTGCCAGCAGTGAAACGCAGGGTTCTGGAAACACCATATATTTT. It encodes CASSETQGSGNTIYF.

This clone was picked up many times. Other DNA sequences in this specimen translate into the identical CDR3. The V call is TRBV29-1, the J call TRBJ1-1; 8 positions match TRBD1. The CDR3 contains 15 residues. V lost 6 bases to trimming and J lost 0 bases; unmatched junction nucleotides: 9. The germline gives CDR1 SQVTM, CDR2 ANQGSEA. This CDR3 reads CSVQTGAAMNTEAFF. The CDR3 region has the DNA TGCAGCGTCCAGACAGGGGCCGCAATGAACACTGAAGCTTTCTTT.

The rearrangement joins TRBV5-1 to TRBJ2-6; D remains ambiguous. Trimming pared 2 bases from V and 2 bases from J, leaving 11 bases between. This CDR3 region has 16 residues. The germline V gene encodes CDR1 SGHRS and CDR2 YFSETQ. CDR3 sequence (DNA): TGCGCCAGCAGCTTACAAACTGGCCCTGGGGCCAACGTCCTGACTTTC. This sequence encodes CASSLQTGPGANVLTF.

This clone was observed once. This chain uses TRBV9 with TRBJ2-7, with D possibly TRBD2 on 5 matching bases. From germline, CDR1 is SGDLS and CDR2 YYNGEE. This CDR3 spans 14 amino acids. Trimming removed 0 bases from V and 2 bases from J, with 9 bases in between. CDR3 region: CASSVGGPTYEQYF. The CDR3 DNA sequence: TGTGCCAGCAGCGTAGGCGGGCCTACCTACGAGCAGTACTTC.